The 29 T cell receptor beta chains reported below all come from one sample, sequenced in a study of Graves' ophthalmopathy and Graves' hyperthyroidism. RNA transcripts yielded amplified TCR beta CDR3 regions. The workflow started with a first-round RT-PCR run with HTBI primers and then moved on to a second-round multiplex PCR. One entry per CDR3 protein results from TCRdb running MiXCR on the multiplex PCR reads. The sample lists 600,000 to 700,000 distinct CDR3 sequences, 35% to 45% occurring once. Sequencing was done on a sample of peripheral blood. These receptors all stem from an adult man with Graves' ophthalmopathy.

Comments on this clonotype: The CDR3 ends on some other residue instead of the conserved phenylalanine or tryptophan, so this is likely a read error. V and J are TRBV6-6 and TRBJ2-5; D remains unclear. The CDR3 runs 11 residues. Trimming took 5 bases from V and 1 from J, leaving 2 bases between them. CDR1 is MNHNY, CDR2 SVGAGI, per germline (reference sequence). The CDR3 DNA sequence: TGTGCCAGCAGTATCCAAGAGACCCAGTACGTC. This gives the protein CASSIQETQYV.

This clonotype was seen a few times. This chain links TRBV14 with TRBJ2-3; D may be TRBD1 or TRBD2 (5 bases each). The CDR3 runs 12 residues. V was clipped by 5 bases and J by 4 bases, with 7 bases between them. Germline loops: CDR1 SGHDN, CDR2 FVKESK. The CDR3 bases are TGTGCCAGCAGCGTGGGGGCAGATACGCAGTATTTT. Amino acid sequence: CASSVGADTQYF.

This chain links TRBV29-1 with TRBJ1-2, with 7 bases lining up with TRBD1. The CDR3 is 14 amino acids. With V trimmed by 8 bases and J by 8 bases, 17 bases remained unmatched. The germline CDR1 and CDR2 sequences are SQVTM and ANQGSEA. CDR3 sequence reads: CSFRPRQGTGGYTF. CDR3 nucleotide sequence: TGCAGCTTTAGGCCCCGACAGGGAACGGGGGGCTACACCTTC.

Concerning this clonotype: One end of the junction does not line up with germline, which may come from a read error. V is TRBV15 and J is TRBJ2-6, with D possibly being TRBD1 or TRBD2 (6 bases each). From germline, CDR1 is LNHNV and CDR2 YYDKDF (reference sequence). The CDR3 has 12 amino acids. For the CDR3, the DNA is TGTGCCACCAGCACGGGGGCCTACACTGAAGCTTTC. This encodes CATSTGAYTEAF.

Points on this clonotype: This clone may be a read error of a much larger clone one base away. The CDR3 coding sequence is TGCGCCAGCAGCCCGATCGGGACAGAGGACTACGAGCACTACTTC. As protein: CASSPIGTEDYEHYF. The chain is built from TRBV5-1 and TRBJ2-7, with D possibly matching TRBD1 (7 bases). CDR3 length: 15 residues. Germline V gives CDR1 SGHRS, CDR2 YFSETQ.

The chain links TRBV19 to TRBJ2-7, with D uncertain. This CDR3 comprises 15 residues. The germline V and J ends were trimmed by 9 bases and 3 bases, with 21 bases remaining between them. Germline V lookup: CDR1 LNHDA, CDR2 SQIVND (reference sequence). In DNA, the CDR3 is TGTGCCAGCAGTGAAGTGAACCGGGCCTTCTACGAGCAGTACTTC. Translating it yields CASSEVNRAFYEQYF.

The sample holds many counts of this clonotype. A read error is possible here, since a much larger clone lies one base away. The V gene is TRBV29-1, the J gene TRBJ2-7; TRBD2 aligns across 10 bases. Germline CDR1 reads SQVTM; CDR2 reads ANQGSEA. CDR3 length equals 14 residues. CDR3 DNA: TGCAGCGTTGAGGGACTAGCGCCTACCTACGAGCAGCACTTC. It is translated as CSVEGLAPTYEQHF.

This clonotype appeared many times. J is TRBJ1-1 and V is TRBV20-1, with D perhaps TRBD1 (6 bases). This CDR3 has 14 residues. The germline V and J ends were trimmed by 4 bases and 1 base, with 13 bases remaining between them. Germline loops: CDR1 DFQATT, CDR2 SNEGSKA (reference sequence). The CDR3 DNA follows: TGCAGTGCTACCACGGGACATACGAACACTGAAGCTTTCTTT. Protein: CSATTGHTNTEAFF.

This chain uses TRBV6-6 with TRBJ2-7; 7 bases agree with TRBD1. V was pared by 3 bases and J by 3 bases, with 8 bases of the junction left unmatched. The germline V gene has CDR1 MNHNY and CDR2 SVGAGI (reference sequence). This CDR3 contains 15 residues. The CDR3 nucleotides read TGTGCCAGCAGTTATCGCGCCCGACAGGGCTACGAGCAGTACTTC. As protein: CASSYRARQGYEQYF.

With regard to this clonotype: A clone one base away is much larger, so this may be a read error. The chain joins TRBV10-3 to TRBJ1-1; perhaps TRBD1 as D (5 bases). The germline CDR1 and CDR2 sequences are ENHRY and SYGVKD. CDR3 length: 14 residues. Here the CDR3 DNA reads TGTGCCAGCAGCCCTCGACGGGGAGGGGATGAAACTTTCTTT. As protein: CASSPRRGGDETFF.

This clonotype appeared many times. The chain has TRBV15 and TRBJ1-2; 8 nucleotides line up with TRBD1. The germline CDR1 and CDR2 sequences are LNHNV and YYDKDF (reference sequence). Losses at the gene ends were 1 base for V and 3 bases for J; bases not matched to a gene: 10. CDR3 size: 17 residues. CDR3 coding DNA: TGTGCCACCAGCAGAGGAGACAGGGGAAGGTATTACTATGGCTACACCTTC. Amino acids: CATSRGDRGRYYYGYTF.

This clonotype was recorded many times. The chain recombines TRBV2 with TRBJ2-2; maybe TRBD1 (5 bases). CDR1 and CDR2 from the germline V gene are SNHLY and FYNNEI. Trimming took off 8 bases at V and 6 bases at J, with 10 bases between the two ends. The CDR3 runs to 12 residues. CDR3 loop: CASGREAGELFF. In nucleotides, the CDR3 is TGTGCCAGCGGCAGGGAAGCCGGGGAGCTGTTTTTT.

The chain combines TRBV15 with TRBJ2-7, with D maybe TRBD1 (6 bases). The CDR3 is 15 amino acids. CDR1 is LNHNV, CDR2 YYDKDF, per germline (reference sequence). Between the trimmed V and J ends, which lost 4 bases and 3 bases, there was a span of 16 bases. Here the CDR3 DNA reads TGTGCCACCAGCACCGGCGGACAGCAGTTCTACGAGCAGTACTTC. Translation: CATSTGGQQFYEQYF. The full variable domain, its missing parts supplied by reference TRBV15 and TRBJ2-7, is DAMVIQNPRYQVTQFGKPVTLSCSQTLNHNVMYWYQQKSSQAPKLLFHYYDKDFNNEADTPDNFQSRRPNTSFCFLDIRSPGLGDTAMYLCATSTGGQQFYEQYFGPGTRLTVT.

This clonotype was observed once. V and J are TRBV7-9 and TRBJ2-7; 9 bases fit TRBD1. CDR1 is SEHNR, CDR2 FQNEAQ, per germline (reference sequence). The CDR3 is 13 residues long. V dropped 5 bases and J dropped 4; count of bases not matched to a gene: 3. The CDR3 DNA reads as TGTGCCAGCAGCGTCGGGACAGGGTACGAGCAGTACTTC. It codes for CASSVGTGYEQYF.

The chain carries TRBV15 and TRBJ1-4, with D hard to call. Germline values: CDR1 LNHNV, CDR2 YYDKDF (reference sequence). The CDR3 loop spans 14 amino acids. The V gene lost 0 bases and the J gene lost 6 bases, with 8 bases spanning the gap. The CDR3, as DNA: TGTGCCACCAGCAGAGATGTTGGGTATGAAAAACTGTTTTTT. Its translation is CATSRDVGYEKLFF.

Many counts were recorded for this clonotype. J is TRBJ2-5 and V is TRBV14; 7 nucleotides match TRBD1. Germline V gene data show CDR1 as SGHDN and CDR2 as FVKESK. The V and J ends lost 1 base and 3 bases, in that order; junction bases with no gene match: 11. The CDR3 runs 17 residues. In DNA, the CDR3 is TGTGCCAGCAGCCAAGCCCCCTGGACCGGGACAGAAGAGACCCAGTACTTC. This gives the protein CASSQAPWTGTEETQYF. The whole variable domain, filled in from reference TRBV14 and TRBJ2-5, reads EAGVTQFPSHSVIEKGQTVTLRCDPISGHDNLYWYRRVMGKEIKFLLHFVKESKQDESGMPNNRFLAERTGGTYSTLKVQPAELEDSGVYFCASSQAPWTGTEETQYFGPGTRLLVL.

This clonotype was seen at least ten times. This rearrangement joins TRBV5-1 to TRBJ2-7; D tentatively fits TRBD1 or TRBD2 (5 bases each). The germline V gene has CDR1 SGHRS and CDR2 YFSETQ. Trimming took off 5 bases at V and 2 bases at J, with 11 bases between the two ends. There are 13 residues in the CDR3. CDR3 coding DNA: TGCGCCAGCAGGAAGGGACCTACCTACGAGCAGTACTTC. Amino acids: CASRKGPTYEQYF.

The chain combines TRBV15 with TRBJ2-5; tentative D call: TRBD1 (7 bases). Deletions cut 3 bases from V and 5 bases from J, with 16 bases between. Germline V gene sequence: CDR1 LNHNV, CDR2 YYDKDF (reference sequence). The CDR3 length is 15 residues. CDR3 amino acids: CATSSLAAGGETQYF. The CDR3 DNA sequence: TGTGCCACCAGCAGCTTGGCAGCAGGGGGGGAGACCCAGTACTTC.

This clonotype has ten or more counts. The chain has TRBV24-1 and TRBJ2-7; TRBD1 aligns across 9 bases. CDR3 length: 16 amino acids. Germline trimming cut 1 base from V and 2 bases from J; bases unmatched to any gene: 5. Germline CDR1 and CDR2: KGHDR and SFDVKD. CDR3 region: CATSDLEGQGTYEQYF. CDR3 nucleotide sequence: TGTGCCACCAGTGATTTAGAGGGACAGGGAACCTACGAGCAGTACTTC.

The chain recombines TRBV20-1 with TRBJ2-7; D may be TRBD2 (6 bases). V lost 1 base, J lost 5 bases, and 9 bases lay in between. The CDR3 spans 12 residues. The germline CDR1 and CDR2 sequences are DFQATT and SNEGSKA (reference sequence). This CDR3 reads CSARAGDNEQYF. DNA of the CDR3: TGCAGTGCTAGAGCGGGGGATAACGAGCAGTACTTC.

This clonotype was seen ten or more times. This rearrangement joins TRBV2 to TRBJ1-2; perhaps TRBD1 as D (6 bases). This CDR3 has 13 residues. CDR1 is SNHLY, CDR2 FYNNEI, per germline. V lost 6 bases to trimming and J lost 4 bases, with 12 bases between them. The CDR3 DNA reads as TGTGCCAGCAGGACGACAGGAATCTATGGCTACACCTTC. Translating gives CASRTTGIYGYTF.

Many counts were recorded for this clonotype. This sequence joins TRBV12-3 or TRBV12-4 and TRBJ1-2; 9 nucleotides align to TRBD1. CDR3 length: 15 amino acids. Unmatched junction bases numbered 11, after V lost 6 bases and J lost 6 bases. In DNA, the CDR3 is TGTGCCAGCAGGTCAGCCCTGGACAGGGGAAATGGCTACACCTTC. Protein sequence: CASRSALDRGNGYTF.

This chain joins TRBV2 and TRBJ1-2; the D gene is possibly TRBD1 (6 bases). Germline V CDR1 and CDR2: SNHLY, FYNNEI. With 10 bases removed from V and 5 bases from J, the gap between germline ends came to 23 bases. The CDR3 contains 15 residues. This CDR3 is CATSATSGAGYGYTF. DNA of the CDR3: TGTGCCACCTCGGCGACCTCAGGGGCGGGTTATGGCTACACCTTC.

This clonotype was seen more than once but under ten times. The rearrangement uses TRBV27 and TRBJ2-3; D may correspond to TRBD1 or TRBD2 (5 bases each). V was trimmed by 2 bases and J by 5 bases, leaving 17 bases between them. CDR3 size: 16 residues. Germline assignment: CDR1 MNHEY and CDR2 SMNVEV (reference sequence). CDR3 DNA: TGTGCCAGCAGTTTAAGGGACCCCTTAGGAGGAGATACGCAGTATTTT. Translated, it gives CASSLRDPLGGDTQYF.

This clonotype has just a few counts. The rearrangement joins TRBV20-1 to TRBJ1-4; D may be TRBD1 (6 bases). CDR1 and CDR2 (germline): DFQATT, SNEGSKA (reference sequence). The ends were cut back, 0 bases at V and 0 bases at J, with 20 bases in the middle. The CDR3 contains 19 residues. The CDR3 nucleotides are TGCAGTGCTAGAGATCCTATAGGGCGGGGGGGCGCAACTAATGAAAAACTGTTTTTT. Protein: CSARDPIGRGGATNEKLFF.

This clonotype showed up many times. The chain couples TRBV12-3 or TRBV12-4 to TRBJ2-6, with 11 bases that match TRBD2. This CDR3 is built from 18 residues. V lost 5 bases and J lost 1; bases outside the gene matches: 7. This chain's CDR3 is CASSPTSGARSGANVLTF. CDR3 bases: TGTGCCAGCAGTCCGACTAGCGGGGCACGATCTGGGGCCAACGTCCTGACTTTC.

As concerns this clonotype: This may be a read error, as it is one base from a much larger clone. The J gene is TRBJ2-5, the V gene TRBV5-5; D possibly corresponds to TRBD2 (5 bases). This CDR3 spans 13 amino acids. Germline lookup yields CDR1 SGHKS and CDR2 YYEKEE (reference sequence). The CDR3 coding sequence is TGTGCCAGCAGCTTTGAGGGAAAAGAGACCCGGTACTTC. This encodes CASSFEGKETRYF.

This clonotype was observed many times. This sequence joins TRBV7-8 and TRBJ2-5; TRBD1 agrees at 9 bases. Germline CDR1 is SGHVS and CDR2 is FQNEAQ. J lost 5 bases, V lost 5 bases, and 12 bases had no gene match. The CDR3 has 16 amino acids. The CDR3 protein is CASSPGGTGWGETQYF. The CDR3 DNA is TGTGCCAGCAGCCCAGGCGGGACAGGGTGGGGGGAGACCCAGTACTTC.

This sequence joins TRBV29-1 and TRBJ1-1; D call uncertain. The CDR3 has 12 amino acids. CDR1 and CDR2 from the germline V gene are SQVTM and ANQGSEA. This CDR3 is CSPRTRNTEAFF. The CDR3 bases are TGCAGTCCAAGGACGAGGAACACTGAAGCTTTCTTT.